The sequence of this TCR beta chain was determined in a study of blood T cell repertoires in COVID-19. Turning to the study itself: Nucleic acid was either cDNA or gDNA, and it came from T cells, B-cell-depleted T cells, or PBMCs.

The participants were between about 18 and 90 years old and came from about two dozen US areas. Allocation to cohorts depended on clinical history reported by the participants. The authors' processing: How many nucleated cells were present was estimated from reference gene primer amplification. The repertoire was sequenced with immunoSEQ multiplex PCR; TCRdb's copy has only in-frame clones and lacks some. From that table come the V and J calls and clone size; the DNA was used to work out D and trimming. The sample has 200,000 to 300,000 clones, about 89% seen once; the top ten hold about 9.3%. Germline V lookup: CDR1 KGHSH, CDR2 LQKENI. V shed 1 base and J 0 bases; nucleotides not matched to a gene: 5. This CDR3 has 16 residues.

Input material: PBMCs or T cells enriched from blood (not recorded which). This clonotype was obtained from a man aged 40-49 years who had recovered from COVID-19. The genes are TRBV18 and TRBJ2-7; 8 positions match TRBD1. Here the CDR3 reads CASSPQATGDSYEQYF. The CDR3 coding sequence is TGTGCCAGCTCACCACAGGCGACAGGGGACTCCTACGAGCAGTACTTC.